The TCR beta chain described here comes from a study of patients and donors after allogeneic stem cell transplantation. Between the trimmed V and J ends, which lost 9 bases and 0 bases, there was a span of 14 bases. This CDR3 is built from 15 residues. Germline CDR1 reads LGHNT; CDR2 reads FRNRAP. TCRdb re-called the RT-PCR reads with MiXCR, one entry per CDR3 protein. The sample has hundreds of thousands of distinct CDR3 sequences, 16% seen once; the top ten hold less than 8.5%. The chain has TRBV12-5 and TRBJ2-2, with D maybe TRBD1 (5 bases). This clonotype originated in a human donor who was either an allogeneic HSCT recipient or a stem cell or donor lymphocyte infusion donor (not recorded which). It is not recorded whose cells these are; they may come from a transplant donor. Input material: blood, either unsorted or a sorted T cell fraction (not recorded which). The CDR3 region is CASARRQTNTGELFF. The CDR3 DNA reads TGTGCTAGCGCACGGCGACAGACGAACACCGGGGAGCTGTTTTTT.